This T cell receptor beta chain was sequenced in a study of blood T cells in healthy people across ages. With a J-beta primer mix and a sample-barcoded 5' primer, a second PCR ran 7 to 11 cycles. At least 2.5 million CDR3-containing paired-end reads were obtained per sample. In TCRdb, the 5' RACE reads were re-called with MiXCR into one record per CDR3 protein. The table shows roughly 900,000 distinct CDR3 sequences, with around 48% occurring only once. General study results and limits: Naive CD4+ cell counts and diversity both ran higher in long-lived than in aged donors. From one million sequenced T cells, diversity estimates were lower bounds.

A few counts support this clonotype. Its antigen is unidentified. This CDR3 is 13 amino acids long. The germline CDR1 and CDR2 sequences are KGHDR and SFDVKD. V shed 7 bases and J 5 bases; nucleotides not matched to a gene: 3. Each sample yielded at least 5 micrograms of PBMC total RNA. V usage is TRBV24-1 and J usage is TRBJ1-2; TRBD1 agrees at 10 bases. The clonotype originates from a man aged 25 to 40 in good health. The specimen sequenced was blood. The CDR3 coding sequence is TGTGCCACCAGAGGGACAGGGGAGTATGGCTACACCTTC. Translated, it gives CATRGTGEYGYTF.